This T cell receptor (beta chain) was retrieved from a study of vaccination and CD4 T cells after COVID-19. The overall study: Convalescent persons amounted to six males plus four females, two of whom were Hispanic.

Treatment in this sample: roughly 10-day PBMC culture with coronavirus spike peptide pools or control peptides (ViraFEST assay). With the Oncomine TCR Beta short-read assay, DNA from cultured CD4+ T cells was sequenced. One entry per CDR3 protein, called by TCRdb with MiXCR from the PCR reads. The sample has 7,000 to 9,500 distinct CDR3 sequences, 55% seen once; the top ten hold less than 9%. This CDR3 has 13 amino acids. V was shortened by 5 bases and J by 4 bases, with 11 bases between the two germline ends. CDR1 DFQATT and CDR2 SNEGSKA come from the germline V gene (reference sequence). Details on this clonotype: The antigen is unknown.

Findings and caveats of the study: In median terms, SARS-CoV-2-reactive clonotypes went from approximately 21 to 40, a nonsignificant rise. Convalescent patients displayed a median roughly 90% of reactive clones emerging only post-vaccination. For convalescent patients, 304 of the 307 vaccine-specific clones analyzed were classified as spike mono-reactive.

Specimen: CD4+ T cells from blood, cultured in vitro. This clonotype originated in a human donor who had recovered from COVID-19. The V call is TRBV20-1, the J call TRBJ2-2, with a possible D match to TRBD1 (5 bases). The CDR3 DNA reads TGCAGTGCTCATCAGACAGCCACCGGGGAGCTGTTTTTT. The encoded protein is CSAHQTATGELFF.